This T cell receptor (beta chain) was sequenced in a study of cytomegalovirus exposure and HLA in healthy donors. Study at large: An early data release held tens of millions of unique TCRs from HLA-typed donors. Across around 400 genotyped donors, around 80% landed in the Caucasian-associated ancestry cluster. Study-level points and caveats: Association of 16,951 TCR beta sequences with HLA alleles was found at 0.05 false discovery rate in a later analysis.

Concerning this clone: No antigen is known for it.

The PCR contained 60 Vbeta and 13 Jbeta primers. Authors' analysis steps: The authors later counted roughly 76 million unique TCR beta chains, around 9.9 million of them shared. The assay was immunoSEQ multiplex PCR, and TCRdb's table has in-frame clones only and misses some. V and J calls and clone size are given by that table; D and trimming were obtained from the DNA. This table holds about 98,000 clones, 70% to 80% found once. V gave up 0 bases and J gave up 2 bases, with 5 bases separating them. The germline CDR1 and CDR2 sequences are GTSNPN and SVGIG (reference sequence). The CDR3 is 12 residues long.

Input material: PBMCs. This chain connects TRBV30 to TRBJ2-7; possibly TRBD1 for D (5 bases). This clonotype was sampled from a man in his sixties in good health and CMV-seropositive. The CDR3 sequence is CAWSVGPYEQYF. CDR3 nucleotides: TGTGCCTGGAGTGTGGGGCCCTACGAGCAGTACTTC.